This T cell receptor (beta chain) came from a study of T cells expressing NK-cell markers. Study-level background: According to the study, TCR beta repertoires originated from sorted CD3+CD56+NKG2C+, CD3+CD56+NKG2C- and CD3+CD56-NKG2C+ T cells.

The CDR3 contains 12 residues. From germline, CDR1 is ENHRY and CDR2 SYGVKD. TCRdb re-called the 5' RACE reads and gives one entry per CDR3 protein, without DNA. This listing includes approximately 440,000 distinct CDR3 sequences. Sequencing was done on a sample of blood T cells: a sorted CD56 or NKG2C T cell subset, CD4+ or CD8+ T cells, or bulk PBMC T cells (not recorded which). This chain links TRBV10-3 with TRBJ2-2; the D call from TCRdb, TRBD1, cannot be confirmed without DNA. The clonotype was recovered from a woman between 50 and 59 years old in good health. CDR3 amino acids: CATGQGGGELFF.